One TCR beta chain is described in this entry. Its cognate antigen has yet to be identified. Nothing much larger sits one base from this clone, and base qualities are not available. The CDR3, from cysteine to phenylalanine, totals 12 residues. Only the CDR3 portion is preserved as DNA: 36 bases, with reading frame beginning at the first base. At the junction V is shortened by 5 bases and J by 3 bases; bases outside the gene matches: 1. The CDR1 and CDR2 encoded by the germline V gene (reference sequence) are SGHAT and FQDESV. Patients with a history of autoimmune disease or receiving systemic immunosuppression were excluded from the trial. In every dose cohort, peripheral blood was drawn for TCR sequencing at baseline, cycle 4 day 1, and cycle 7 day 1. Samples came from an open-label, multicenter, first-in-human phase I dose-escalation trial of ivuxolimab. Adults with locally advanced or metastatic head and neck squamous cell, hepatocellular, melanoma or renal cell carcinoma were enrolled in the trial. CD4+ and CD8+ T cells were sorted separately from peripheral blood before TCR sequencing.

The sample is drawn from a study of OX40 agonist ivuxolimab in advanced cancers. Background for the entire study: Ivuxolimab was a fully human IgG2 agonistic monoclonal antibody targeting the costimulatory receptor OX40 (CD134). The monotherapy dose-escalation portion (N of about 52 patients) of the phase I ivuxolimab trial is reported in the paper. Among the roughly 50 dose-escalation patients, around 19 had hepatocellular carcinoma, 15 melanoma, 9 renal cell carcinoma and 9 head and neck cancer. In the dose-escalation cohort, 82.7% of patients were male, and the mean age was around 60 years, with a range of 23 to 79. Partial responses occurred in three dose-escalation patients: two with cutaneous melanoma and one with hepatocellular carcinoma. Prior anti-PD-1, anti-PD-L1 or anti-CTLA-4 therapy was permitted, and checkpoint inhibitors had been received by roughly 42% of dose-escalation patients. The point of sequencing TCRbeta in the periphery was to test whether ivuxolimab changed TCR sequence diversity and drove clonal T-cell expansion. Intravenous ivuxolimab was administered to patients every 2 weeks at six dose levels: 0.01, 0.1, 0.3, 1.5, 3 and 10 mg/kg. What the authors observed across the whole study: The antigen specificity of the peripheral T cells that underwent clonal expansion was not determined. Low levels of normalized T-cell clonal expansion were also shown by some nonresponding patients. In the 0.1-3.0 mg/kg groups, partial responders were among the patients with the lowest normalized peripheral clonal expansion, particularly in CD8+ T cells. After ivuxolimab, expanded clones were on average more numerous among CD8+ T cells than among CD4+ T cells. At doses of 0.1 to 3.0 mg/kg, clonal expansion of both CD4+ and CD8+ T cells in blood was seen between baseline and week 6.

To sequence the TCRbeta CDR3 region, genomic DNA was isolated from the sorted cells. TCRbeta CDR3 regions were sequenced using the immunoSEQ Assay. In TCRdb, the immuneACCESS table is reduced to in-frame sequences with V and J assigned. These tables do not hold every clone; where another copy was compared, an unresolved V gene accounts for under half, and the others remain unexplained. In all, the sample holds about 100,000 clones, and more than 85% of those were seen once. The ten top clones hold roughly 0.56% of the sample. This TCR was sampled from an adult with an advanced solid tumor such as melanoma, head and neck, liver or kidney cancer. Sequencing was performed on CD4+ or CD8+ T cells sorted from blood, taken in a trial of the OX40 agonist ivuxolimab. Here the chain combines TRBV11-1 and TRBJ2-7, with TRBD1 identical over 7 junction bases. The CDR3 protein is CASSGDSYEQYF. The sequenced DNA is TGTGCCAGCAGCGGGGACAGCTACGAGCAGTACTTC.